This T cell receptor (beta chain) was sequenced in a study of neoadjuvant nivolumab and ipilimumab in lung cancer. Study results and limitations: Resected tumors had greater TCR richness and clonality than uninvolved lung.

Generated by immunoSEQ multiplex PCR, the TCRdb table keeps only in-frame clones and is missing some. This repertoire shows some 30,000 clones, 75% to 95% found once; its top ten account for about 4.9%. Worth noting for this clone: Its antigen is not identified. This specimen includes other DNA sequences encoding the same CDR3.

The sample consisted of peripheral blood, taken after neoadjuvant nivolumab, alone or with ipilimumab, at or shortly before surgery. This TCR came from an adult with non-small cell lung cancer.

CDR3 loop: CASSGTGNYGYTF. The CDR3, as DNA: TGTGCCAGCAGCGGGACAGGGAACTATGGCTACACCTTC. V usage is TRBV2 and J usage is TRBJ1-2; 9 nucleotides match TRBD1. This CDR3 is built from 13 residues. Per germline, CDR1 SNHLY and CDR2 FYNNEI. V dropped 6 bases and J dropped 2; count of bases not matched to a gene: 1.